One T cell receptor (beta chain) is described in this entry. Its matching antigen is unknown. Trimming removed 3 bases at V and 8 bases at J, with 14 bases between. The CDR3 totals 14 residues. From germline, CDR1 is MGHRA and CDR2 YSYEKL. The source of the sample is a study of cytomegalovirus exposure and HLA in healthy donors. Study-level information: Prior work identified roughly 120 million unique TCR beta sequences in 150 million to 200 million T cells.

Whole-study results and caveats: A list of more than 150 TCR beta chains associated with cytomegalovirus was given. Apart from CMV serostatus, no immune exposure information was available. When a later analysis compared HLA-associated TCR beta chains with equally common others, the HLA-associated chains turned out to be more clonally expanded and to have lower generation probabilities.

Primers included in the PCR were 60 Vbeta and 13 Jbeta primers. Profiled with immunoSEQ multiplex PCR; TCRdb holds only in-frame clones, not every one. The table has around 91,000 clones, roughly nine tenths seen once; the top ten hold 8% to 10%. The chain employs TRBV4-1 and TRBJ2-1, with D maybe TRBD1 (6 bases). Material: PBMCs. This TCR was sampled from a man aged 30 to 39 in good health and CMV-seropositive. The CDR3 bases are TGCGCCAGCAGCCATCCCAGCAGGGGCGATGAGCAGTTCTTC. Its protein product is CASSHPSRGDEQFF.